This record concerns one T cell receptor (beta chain) sequence. Its target is not known. After removal of 2 bases from V and 2 bases from J, the junction contained 6 bases not matched to a gene. The V gene's germline CDR1 is SGDLS and CDR2 YYNGEE. This CDR3 comprises 16 residues. Time point reported: pre-treatment baseline. Sampling occurred pretreatment (T0) and at week 3 (W3), after cycle one of checkpoint blockade. The assay was immunoSEQ multiplex PCR, and TCRdb's table has in-frame clones only and misses some. Among tens of thousands of clones listed, approximately 90% were seen once. The sample originates from a study of blood T cell dynamics during melanoma immunotherapy. Study-level background: Standard first-line treatment here was pembrolizumab or nivolumab plus ipilimumab in metastatic melanoma.

The study's findings and limits: It remained unknown if the driving T cell clones were melanoma-specific. Disease-control patients' PBMC repertoires became either more clonal or more diverse at W3.

Here the sequenced sample was blood, taken from a patient treated with checkpoint blockade. The clonotype comes from a human donor with melanoma. The chain uses TRBV9 and TRBJ1-1, with 10 bases aligning to TRBD1. The CDR3 bases are TGTGCCAGCAGCGTCCGGGACAGGGGCGTCAACACTGAAGCTTTCTTT. Encoded protein: CASSVRDRGVNTEAFF. Using reference TRBV9 and TRBJ1-1 for the parts outside the CDR3, the full variable domain is DSGVTQTPKHLITATGQRVTLRCSPRSGDLSVYWYQQSLDQGLQFLIQYYNGEERAKGNILERFSAQQFPDLHSELNLSSLELGDSALYFCASSVRDRGVNTEAFFGQGTRLTVV.